These 7 T cell receptor beta chains share one sample of origin, sequenced in a study of T cells in tumors after PD-1 blockade. Sequencing was performed with immunoSEQ multiplex PCR; in TCRdb, only in-frame clones are kept and a portion is missing. Of 14,000 or so clones in the sample, roughly 85% were seen once. This specimen was PBMCs, taken after anti-PD-1 treatment. The source of these receptors is a human donor with basal cell carcinoma.

The rearrangement uses TRBV4-1 and TRBJ2-7; perhaps TRBD2 as D (6 bases). There are 16 residues in the CDR3. Germline V CDR1 and CDR2: MGHRA, YSYEKL. Trimming cost V 4 bases and J 6 bases, with 22 bases left between them. The CDR3 here is CASSRAALGLGGEQYF. In DNA, the CDR3 is TGCGCCAGCAGCCGGGCGGCTTTGGGACTCGGGGGCGAGCAGTACTTC.

This clone has only one observation. The chain has TRBV6-5 and TRBJ1-4; tentatively, D is TRBD1 (5 bases). Per germline, CDR1 MNHEY and CDR2 SVGAGI. The length of the CDR3 is 14 residues. With 6 bases removed from V and 7 bases from J, the gap between germline ends came to 15 bases. The CDR3 nucleotides are TGTGCCAGCAGAACCGGGGGATCGGGTGAAAAACTGTTTTTT. It specifies CASRTGGSGEKLFF.

The J gene is TRBJ1-1, the V gene TRBV2; TRBD1 might be the D (5 bases). V lost 6 bases and J 7 bases, leaving 12 bases between the germline ends. Germline V gene data show CDR1 as SNHLY and CDR2 as FYNNEI. The CDR3 extends over 12 amino acids. CDR3 coding DNA: TGTGCCAGCAGATATTTTAGGGGTGAAGCTTTCTTT. This gives the protein CASRYFRGEAFF.

The chain combines TRBV7-2 with TRBJ2-5, with D tentatively TRBD2 (5 bases). CDR1 SGHTA and CDR2 FQGNSA come from the germline V gene. This CDR3 has 14 residues. Trimming left V 1 base short and J 4 bases short, with 10 bases between. CDR3 sequence: CASSLVRVGETQYF. The CDR3 DNA is TGTGCCAGCAGCTTAGTGCGGGTAGGAGAGACCCAGTACTTC.

The chain employs TRBV27 and TRBJ2-2; 10 bases match TRBD1. CDR3 size: 15 residues. The germline V gene encodes CDR1 MNHEY and CDR2 SMNVEV (reference sequence). With V trimmed by 6 bases and J by 3 bases, 4 bases remained unmatched. CDR3 in amino acids: CASSKDRGYTGELFF. The CDR3 nucleotides read TGTGCCAGCAGCAAGGACAGGGGGTACACCGGGGAGCTGTTTTTT.

This sequence joins TRBV7-2 and TRBJ2-2, with D uncertain. The V and J ends lost 2 bases and 5 bases respectively, with 12 bases between them. Germline CDR1 SGHTA, CDR2 FQGNSA. This CDR3 has 15 residues. The CDR3 reads CASSLNPAGTGELFF. CDR3 bases: TGTGCCAGCAGCTTAAATCCAGCCGGGACCGGGGAGCTGTTTTTT.

CDR3 region: CASSMGTVYEQYF. The CDR3 DNA reads as TGTGCCAGTAGTATGGGGACAGTCTACGAGCAGTACTTC. The chain recombines TRBV19 with TRBJ2-7; TRBD1 aligns across 7 bases. CDR1 and CDR2 (germline): LNHDA, SQIVND (reference sequence). J was trimmed by 3 bases and V by 3 bases; bases with no gene match: 2. CDR3 length equals 13 residues. Looking up the rest from reference TRBV19 and TRBJ2-7 gives the full variable domain: DGGITQSPKYLFRKEGQNVTLSCEQNLNHDAMYWYRQDPGQGLRLIYYSQIVNDFQKGDIAEGYSVSREKKESFPLTVTSAQKNPTAFYLCASSMGTVYEQYFGPGTRLTVT.